This entry describes one T cell receptor (beta chain). Its antigen remains unknown. The size of this beta chain means little, since it is a stray read in a library made for alpha chains. TCRdb fed the 5' RACE reads into MiXCR, producing one record per CDR3 protein. The repertoire table contains about 15 distinct CDR3 sequences. General observations from the study: Tumor memory CD4+ T cell TCR gene usage clustered with blood and lymph node memory CD4+ cells and lymph node naive CD4+ cells. Whole repertoires were not studied in the larger cohort, only one V-J beta rearrangement.

V was pared by 5 bases and J by 3 bases, with 3 bases of the junction left unmatched. CDR3 length equals 13 residues. This receptor was obtained from a female donor with breast cancer. Sequencing was performed on naive CD4+ T cells sorted from a lymph node. Subset given: naive CD4+ T cells, CD4+CD45RA+CD25-. The chain uses TRBV12-3 or TRBV12-4 and TRBJ1-2; 7 positions match TRBD1. CDR3 in DNA: TGTGCCAGCAGTCCCGGGACAGACTATGGCTACACCTTC. Residues: CASSPGTDYGYTF.